One sample yielded the 29 T cell receptor beta chains listed below, sequenced in a study of regulatory T cells in long-lasting Graves disease. To make TCR beta libraries, researchers used iRepertoire HTBI primers and Arm-PCR of CDR3 regions. From the multiplex PCR reads, TCRdb called clonotypes with MiXCR, one entry per CDR3 protein. This table has 300,000 to 400,000 distinct CDR3 sequences, around 19% appearing once. This sample's time point: persistent/refractory GD, antithyroid drugs over 5 years with positive TRAb. PBMCs were the source of the RNA used for TCR sequencing. The sequencing used peripheral blood mononuclear cells (PBMCs), collected when the disease was refractory, from a patient treated with antithyroid drugs. Receptor source: a female donor with Graves disease.

This clonotype has a count of ten or more. J is TRBJ1-1 and V is TRBV12-3 or TRBV12-4; D uncertain. The CDR3 contains 14 residues. V was clipped by 8 bases and J by 4 bases, with 17 bases between them. CDR3 DNA sequence: TGTGCCAGCGACCTGAGGGAGGGCGCCACTGAAGCTTTCTTT. This codes for CASDLREGATEAFF.

Points on this clonotype: This may be a read error: a much more frequent sequence differs by one nucleotide. The CDR3 region has the DNA TGTGCCAGCAACGACCTGCCCGGGGAGACCCAGTACTTC. Translation: CASNDLPGETQYF. The chain carries TRBV6-1 and TRBJ2-5; D gene unclear. With 7 bases removed from V and 5 bases from J, the gap between germline ends came to 14 bases. Germline lookup yields CDR1 MNHNS and CDR2 SASEGT. The CDR3 is 13 amino acids.

This clonotype was seen many times. This chain connects TRBV7-8 to TRBJ2-7, with D possibly matching TRBD2 (5 bases). The length of the CDR3 is 12 residues. Deletions cut 1 base from V and 12 bases from J, with 13 bases between. The germline V gene has CDR1 SGHVS and CDR2 FQNEAQ. The CDR3 is CASSLVGPGGYF. CDR3 sequence (DNA): TGTGCCAGCAGCTTAGTGGGTCCTGGAGGGTACTTC.

In this sample, this clonotype turned up a few times. V usage is TRBV11-2 and J usage is TRBJ1-2; D not resolved. The CDR3 covers 14 residues. V was pared by 2 bases and J by 3 bases, with 10 bases between. The V gene's germline CDR1 is SGHAT and CDR2 FQNNGV. The CDR3 sequence is CASSLNTRHYGYTF. The CDR3 coding sequence is TGTGCCAGCAGCTTAAATACCAGACACTATGGCTACACCTTC.

The table lists this clonotype with many counts. The chain combines TRBV27 with TRBJ1-5, with 9 positions matching TRBD1. Looked up from germline, CDR1 is MNHEY and CDR2 is SMNVEV (reference sequence). The V gene end was trimmed by 4 bases and the J gene end by 2 bases; junction bases not matched to a gene: 12. This CDR3 spans 18 amino acids. CDR3 loop: CASSSYSQGAGGNQPQHF. The CDR3 nucleotides read TGTGCCAGCAGTTCCTACTCACAGGGGGCAGGCGGCAATCAGCCCCAGCATTTT.

This clonotype was detected only a few times. No conserved phenylalanine or tryptophan ends this CDR3, so it is likely a read error. The chain recombines TRBV3-1 with TRBJ1-2; 7 bases line up with TRBD1. Germline assignment: CDR1 LGHDT and CDR2 YNNKEL (reference sequence). The CDR3 runs to 14 residues. V shed 4 bases, J shed 4 bases, and the junction held 6 bases outside the gene matches. CDR3 sequence: CASSRNRGTYGYTL. CDR3 coding DNA: TGTGCCAGCAGCCGGAACAGGGGAACCTATGGCTACACCCTC.

The sample holds a few counts of this clonotype. The chain links TRBV7-9 to TRBJ2-7; D remains unclear. This CDR3 spans 13 amino acids. Trimming left V 6 bases short and J 0 bases short, with 9 bases between. CDR1 and CDR2 from the germline V gene are SEHNR and FQNEAQ (reference sequence). The CDR3 loop is CASRADTSYEQYF. The CDR3 nucleotides read TGTGCCAGCAGGGCAGACACCTCCTACGAGCAGTACTTC.

This clonotype was observed a few times. This sequence joins TRBV12-3 or TRBV12-4 and TRBJ1-1; TRBD1 might be the D (5 bases). The V gene lost 4 bases and the J gene lost 1 base, with 13 bases spanning the gap. This CDR3 spans 15 amino acids. In DNA form, the CDR3 reads TGTGCCAGCAGTTCCCTCTACCAGGGGAACACTGAAGCTTTCTTT. It translates to CASSSLYQGNTEAFF.

The rearrangement joins TRBV7-2 to TRBJ1-5; D remains ambiguous. The germline V gene encodes CDR1 SGHTA and CDR2 FQGNSA. V was pared by 2 bases and J by 9 bases, with 11 bases between. The length of the CDR3 is 13 residues. The CDR3 protein is CASSLSMAAPQHF. The CDR3 nucleotides read TGTGCCAGCAGCTTAAGTATGGCGGCGCCCCAGCATTTT.

This clonotype counts as large. The chain uses TRBV20-1 and TRBJ2-7; TRBD1 matches 8 bases. In germline, CDR1 is DFQATT, CDR2 SNEGSKA (reference sequence). There are 16 residues in the CDR3. V trimming: 0 bases; J trimming: 2 bases; junction bases outside the gene matches: 9. In DNA, the CDR3 is TGCAGTGCTAGAGATAGGGACGGGACAGGTGCCTACGAGCAGTACTTC. Encoded protein: CSARDRDGTGAYEQYF.

The chain couples TRBV18 to TRBJ2-6; 8 bases align to TRBD2. The V gene end was trimmed by 4 bases and the J gene end by 0 bases; junction bases not matched to a gene: 11. Germline lookup yields CDR1 KGHSH and CDR2 LQKENI. The CDR3 consists of 19 residues. The CDR3 here is CASSLYGSGRRSGANVLTF. The CDR3 DNA sequence: TGTGCCAGCTCACTTTACGGCAGCGGGAGACGCTCTGGGGCCAACGTCCTGACTTTC.

This clonotype has a handful of counts. The V gene is TRBV5-8, the J gene TRBJ2-7; tentative D call: TRBD1 (6 bases). Trimming removed 4 bases from V and 4 bases from J, with 15 bases in between. Per the germline V gene, CDR1 is SGHTS and CDR2 is YDEGEE. The CDR3 has 14 amino acids. CDR3 in amino acids: CASSRGQGSYEQYF. CDR3 nucleotides: TGTGCCAGCAGCCGCGGGCAGGGGTCGTACGAGCAGTACTTC.

This clonotype appeared many times. V gene TRBV2 combines with J gene TRBJ1-3; D not certain. The CDR3 is 15 amino acids. V dropped 7 bases and J dropped 2 bases, with 15 bases sitting between them. The germline CDR1 and CDR2 sequences are SNHLY and FYNNEI. CDR3 nucleotide sequence: TGTGCCAGCACCGAGATAGGAGGGACTGGAAACACCATATATTTT. Protein product: CASTEIGGTGNTIYF.

As to this clonotype: Just one base apart from a much larger clone, this may be a read error. The chain uses TRBV5-6 and TRBJ1-4; 9 positions agree with TRBD1. The germline gives CDR1 SGHDT, CDR2 YYEEEE. J lost 12 bases, V lost 2 bases, and 5 bases had no gene match. CDR3 length equals 13 residues. The CDR3 region has the DNA TGTGCCAGCAGCTTAAGGACAGGGGAAGAACTGTTTTTT. Its protein product is CASSLRTGEELFF.

The sample holds many counts of this clonotype. CDR3 in DNA: TGTGCCAGCAGTGAATGGTTTCAGGGGATAGGAGAGACCCAGTACTTC. Protein product: CASSEWFQGIGETQYF. The chain combines TRBV2 with TRBJ2-5; perhaps TRBD1 as D (6 bases). In germline, CDR1 is SNHLY, CDR2 FYNNEI. V was shortened by 2 bases and J by 4 bases, with 17 bases between the two germline ends. The CDR3 runs 16 residues. The variable domain in full, with the rest retrieved from reference TRBV2 and TRBJ2-5, is EPEVTQTPSHQVTQMGQEVILRCVPISNHLYFYWYRQILGQKVEFLVSFYNNEISEKSEIFDDQFSVERPDGSNFTLKIRSTKLEDSAMYFCASSEWFQGIGETQYFGPGTRLLVL.

This clonotype showed up just a few times. The chain combines TRBV6-2 or TRBV6-3 with TRBJ1-6, with 12 bases lining up with TRBD1. This CDR3 comprises 18 residues. The J segment lost 5 bases and the V segment lost 8 bases, leaving 13 bases of the junction unmatched. Germline lookup yields CDR1 MNHEY and CDR2 SVGEGT. The CDR3 bases are TGTGCCAGCTCCCGGGACAGGGGGCAAATGGGCCATAATTCACCCCTCCACTTT. It encodes CASSRDRGQMGHNSPLHF.

The CDR3: CATSDLKPSGDYGYTF. The CDR3 coding sequence is TGTGCCACCAGTGATTTGAAGCCATCTGGGGACTATGGCTACACCTTC. The V and J genes are TRBV24-1 and TRBJ1-2; D unclear. This CDR3 region has 16 residues. The germline CDR1 and CDR2 sequences are KGHDR and SFDVKD. V shed 0 bases and J shed 3 bases, with 13 bases lying between them.

This clonotype was picked up a small number of times. J is TRBJ2-3 and V is TRBV20-1, with no clear D. This CDR3 spans 13 amino acids. Deletions cut 1 base from V and 0 bases from J, with 5 bases between. Looked up from germline, CDR1 is DFQATT and CDR2 is SNEGSKA (reference sequence). CDR3 sequence reads: CSARGVSTDTQYF. The CDR3 DNA follows: TGCAGTGCTAGAGGGGTTAGCACAGATACGCAGTATTTT.

The V gene is TRBV6-1, the J gene TRBJ1-4; TRBD1 matches at 9 bases. V shed 7 bases, J shed 8 bases, and the junction held 8 bases outside the gene matches. Germline V gives CDR1 MNHNS, CDR2 SASEGT. The CDR3 runs 14 residues. The CDR3 DNA reads TGTGCCAGCAATCCGGGACAGGGAAGGGAAAAACTGTTTTTT. Translated, it gives CASNPGQGREKLFF.

The chain couples TRBV7-3 to TRBJ2-7, with 10 positions matching TRBD2. The V and J ends lost 3 bases and 4 bases, in that order; junction bases with no gene match: 6. CDR3 length: 15 residues. Germline-derived CDR1 and CDR2 are SGHTA and FQGTGA. CDR3 region: CASSFSETSGYEQYF. Here the CDR3 DNA reads TGTGCCAGCAGCTTTTCCGAGACTAGCGGGTACGAGCAGTACTTC.

There are many counts of this clonotype. The genes are TRBV28 and TRBJ1-1; D call uncertain. The CDR3 runs 15 residues. Trimming removed 3 bases at V and 5 bases at J, with 16 bases between. Germline V gene lookup returns CDR1 MDHEN and CDR2 SYDVKM. This CDR3 reads CASSFPGFSATEAFF. The DNA of the CDR3 is TGTGCCAGCAGTTTCCCGGGCTTTTCGGCAACTGAAGCTTTCTTT. The whole variable domain, filled in from reference TRBV28 and TRBJ1-1, reads DVKVTQSSRYLVKRTGEKVFLECVQDMDHENMFWYRQDPGLGLRLIYFSYDVKMKEKGDIPEGYSVSREKKERFSLILESASTNQTSMYLCASSFPGFSATEAFFGQGTRLTVV.

This clonotype occurred many times. CDR3 nucleotide sequence: TGTGCCAGCAGCCAAGGTAGCTACATGAACACTGAAGCTTTCTTT. Its protein is CASSQGSYMNTEAFF. J is TRBJ1-1 and V is TRBV3-1; D is undetermined. V lost 1 base to trimming and J lost 0 bases, with 9 bases between them. CDR1 LGHDT and CDR2 YNNKEL come from the germline V gene (reference sequence). This CDR3 has 15 residues.

The rearrangement uses TRBV5-1 and TRBJ2-7, with 8 bases fitting TRBD1. J gave up 6 bases and V 4 bases, and 9 bases lay outside the gene matches. Germline lookup yields CDR1 SGHRS and CDR2 YFSETQ. The CDR3 totals 14 residues. The CDR3 nucleotides read TGCGCCAGCAGCCCTTACAGGGGGAGGAGCGAGCAGTACTTC. Translated, it gives CASSPYRGRSEQYF.

This clonotype was recorded many times. This chain uses TRBV24-1 with TRBJ2-5; D might be TRBD1 or TRBD2, each matching 5 bases. Germline assignment: CDR1 KGHDR and CDR2 SFDVKD. This CDR3 contains 16 residues. Trimming removed 2 bases from V and 5 bases from J, with 17 bases in between. The CDR3 sequence: CATSDSIPQGRETQYF. The DNA for the CDR3 is TGTGCCACCAGTGATTCGATCCCCCAGGGACGGGAGACCCAGTACTTC.

The chain joins TRBV5-4 to TRBJ2-3; TRBD2 aligns across 7 bases. Looked up from germline, CDR1 is SGHNT and CDR2 is YYREEE (reference sequence). Germline trimming cut 4 bases from V and 0 bases from J; bases unmatched to any gene: 8. This CDR3 is 16 amino acids long. In DNA form, the CDR3 reads TGTGCCAGCAGCCCCCTACTAGCGACTAGCACAGATACGCAGTATTTT. Its protein product is CASSPLLATSTDTQYF.

This clonotype appeared a single time. A read error may explain this, as a much larger clone is one base away. The rearrangement uses TRBV7-2 and TRBJ2-5; D uncertain. V shed 4 bases and J shed 0 bases, with 15 bases lying between them. This CDR3 is 16 amino acids long. CDR1 is SGHTA and CDR2 is FQGNSA in the germline V gene. In DNA form, the CDR3 reads TGTGCCAGCAGCTCCTCTACTTCGATGTACCAAGAGACCCAGTACTTC. This sequence encodes CASSSSTSMYQETQYF.

The table lists this clonotype with many counts. The gene calls are TRBV2 and TRBJ2-7; 8 bases are a match to TRBD2. The length of the CDR3 is 17 residues. Germline assignment: CDR1 SNHLY and CDR2 FYNNEI. Trimming cost V 2 bases and J 3 bases; bases outside gene matches: 12. The CDR3: CASSEPGRLARYYEQYF. CDR3 DNA sequence: TGTGCCAGCAGTGAACCAGGTAGACTAGCGAGATACTACGAGCAGTACTTC.

This clonotype came up a few times. V and J are TRBV7-3 and TRBJ2-1; 11 nucleotides match TRBD2. Germline trimming cut 3 bases from V and 8 bases from J; bases unmatched to any gene: 9. Germline values: CDR1 SGHTA, CDR2 FQGTGA. The length of the CDR3 is 16 residues. CDR3 in DNA: TGTGCCAGCAGCTTCGGGTCTAGCGGGAGGATCGATGAGCAGTTCTTC. Its protein is CASSFGSSGRIDEQFF.

This clonotype was picked up many times. V gene TRBV6-5 combines with J gene TRBJ2-7; D remains ambiguous. V was trimmed by 2 bases and J by 2 bases, leaving 16 bases between them. This CDR3 is 16 amino acids long. Germline V gene sequence: CDR1 MNHEY, CDR2 SVGAGI. CDR3 nucleotides: TGTGCCAGCAGTTACCACAGCACAGCGCCAACCTACGAGCAGTACTTC. Translation gives CASSYHSTAPTYEQYF.